Listed below are T cell receptor beta chains from one sample, sequenced in a study of T cell responses to AZD1222 COVID-19 vaccine. Libraries were prepared by immunoSEQ multiplex PCR; TCRdb keeps only in-frame clonotypes and omits some of them. The sample shows around 270,000 clones, about 94% of them seen only once. The source material was peripheral blood, sampled 28 days after the second AZD1222 dose. These receptors were obtained from an adult who received the AZD1222 COVID-19 vaccine. Both conserved end residues are trimmed from each CDR3. The D gene is left open where the match is weak.

D gene	V gene	J gene	CDR3 protein
TRBD1	TRBV28	TRBJ2-5	ASSPRTGTVGQETQY
TRBD1	TRBV19	TRBJ1-5	ASRGRTGGNQPQH
TRBD2	TRBV27	TRBJ2-7	ASSPLAGIYEQY
-	TRBV5-1	TRBJ1-2	ASSSGNTYGYT
TRBD1	TRBV3-1/TRBV3-2	TRBJ1-1	ASSLAGQEAF
TRBD2	TRBV28	TRBJ2-7	ASCSGSSYEQY
-	TRBV6-1	TRBJ1-1	ASSELGQLTEAF
-	TRBV27	TRBJ1-5	ASSRVNQPQH
-	TRBV6-5	TRBJ1-2	ASSYSQGQGGYT
TRBD1	TRBV18	TRBJ2-3	ASSRGQGHTDTQY
-	TRBV12-3/TRBV12-4	TRBJ1-5	ASSLGERQPQH
-	TRBV11-2	TRBJ1-3	ASSLGPRSSGNTIY
-	TRBV28	TRBJ1-4	ASSPTGGEEKLF
-	TRBV30	TRBJ1-5	AWSGRSNQPQH
-	TRBV3-1/TRBV3-2	TRBJ1-4	ASSQDEGKLF
TRBD1	TRBV10-3	TRBJ1-2	AITSTGTGNGYT
TRBD1	TRBV6-5	TRBJ1-2	ASSSLDRMNYGYT
-	TRBV5-1	TRBJ2-1	ASSLFHPGDEQF
-	TRBV7-2	TRBJ1-6	ASSLRASSYNSPLH
TRBD2	TRBV28	TRBJ2-1	ASSFPSGRASSYNEQF
-	TRBV30	TRBJ2-3	AWSKADTQY
TRBD1	TRBV11-2	TRBJ1-3	ASSPRGVSGNTIY
TRBD1	TRBV14	TRBJ1-1	ASSQFQGATEAF
-	TRBV7-8	TRBJ1-1	ASGGVGAEAF
-	TRBV7-9	TRBJ1-1	ASNREMNTEAF
-	TRBV5-5	TRBJ2-7	ASSGRGHEQY
-	TRBV7-3	TRBJ2-3	ASFPLRVRGTDTQY
-	TRBV29-1	TRBJ1-1	SVGQGWNTEAF
TRBD1	TRBV7-3	TRBJ2-7	ASGTGDEQY
-	TRBV28	TRBJ1-5	ASSFYYNQPQH
-	TRBV28	TRBJ1-4	ASSGTPATNEKLF
-	TRBV7-2	TRBJ1-1	ASSLGYTEAF
TRBD2	TRBV29-1	TRBJ2-3	SVPGRSTDTQY
-	TRBV2	TRBJ1-1	ASSEVAGSTEAF
TRBD1	TRBV6-5	TRBJ1-2	ASRGQGYGYT
-	TRBV18	TRBJ2-1	ASSPRISGAVMANEQF
-	TRBV7-9	TRBJ2-1	ASSFSWSSNLEQF
-	TRBV15	TRBJ2-7	ATSRDYGTYEQY
-	TRBV15	TRBJ2-7	ATSRDRATYEQY
-	TRBV3-1/TRBV3-2	TRBJ2-5	ASSPRGQETQY
-	TRBV5-4	TRBJ1-1	ASSFDGSNTEAF
-	TRBV15	TRBJ2-3	ATSRDGLPVPDTQY
TRBD2	TRBV7-6	TRBJ2-3	ATTLGTSVTDTQY
TRBD2	TRBV7-2	TRBJ2-2	ASSLTSGGAGGELF
-	TRBV7-9	TRBJ2-1	ASSLSQNNEQF
TRBD1	TRBV5-1	TRBJ1-1	ASSLGPTNRGHTEAF
-	TRBV2	TRBJ2-7	ASSVQGPQDEQY
TRBD1	TRBV7-2	TRBJ1-2	ASSFWTGDYGYT
TRBD2	TRBV18	TRBJ2-1	ASSPQGLASSYNEQF
TRBD2	TRBV7-2	TRBJ2-7	ASSLGGGLFYEQY
TRBD2	TRBV2	TRBJ2-3	ASGGREADTQY
TRBD2	TRBV19	TRBJ2-7	ASSPGLAGEYEQY